The sequence of this TCR beta chain was determined in a study of cytomegalovirus exposure and HLA in healthy donors (dated by TCRdb to the late 2010s). As for the study more broadly: In an earlier analysis of 450 to 750 of the donors, 276 Gb of sequence data and 90 million to 120 million unique TCR beta sequences from 150 million to 200 million T cells were reported. An early release covering roughly 600 HLA-typed donors comprised about 300 gigabases of sequencing data and 85 million or so unique TCR sequences. Among the 398 genotyped donors, around 81% belonged to the genetic ancestry cluster associated with self-reported Caucasian donors. The aim of the study was to test whether cataloging public T cell receptors could identify signatures of past pathogen exposure. The study profiled the T cell repertoires of fewer than 850 subjects by immunosequencing and related them to cytomegalovirus serostatus. A separate validation cohort of approximately 130 different subjects was used in addition to the 666-subject first cohort. The study combined high-throughput TCR immunosequencing, statistical association of individual TCRs with disease status, and machine learning to predict cytomegalovirus infection status. In a later analysis, previously published TCR beta repertoires from 550 to 750 donors were re-analyzed and high-resolution HLA genotyping was added so that TCR occurrence patterns could be studied. The later analysis used no new phenotypic data to find candidate immune exposures, relying instead on TCR beta sequences and their occurrence across donors. An earlier analysis of about 620 of the donors applied high-throughput TCR beta sequencing to assess whether each TCR beta V gene segment acted as functional or pseudogenic. Alongside the repertoire data, information on donor age, sex, ethnicity and CMV serostatus was compiled. In a later genetic analysis, genome-wide SNP genotypes for about three fifths of the roughly 670 donors were used, and that subset was treated as a discovery cohort. Every repertoire in the discovery cohort had been generated on one and the same sequencing platform. Both class I and class II loci were covered by HLA typing, at four-digit resolution. Typing coverage varied by locus: roughly 620-630 donors for A, B, C, DRB1 and DQB1; roughly 520 for DQA1; over 600 for DPA1; roughly 470 for DPB1. Because of strong linkage in the cohort, roughly five DR-DQ haplotypes were treated as single units for association and clustering. Across about 380 genotyped donors of the cohort, an average of 235,054 unique TCR beta nucleotide sequences per donor were sequenced, and 15% to 20% of those sequences were non-productive.

The cohort comprised 710 or so healthy bone marrow donors. At the time of sampling, all cohort members were nominally healthy, though unrecorded immune exposures were likely present. The donor tested CMV seronegative, placing the donor among the 352 seronegative members of the cohort. Every donor gave a peripheral blood sample, and the peripheral blood mononuclear cells from that sample were used for TCR beta sequencing. The Qiagen DNeasy Blood Extraction Kit was used to extract genomic DNA from the blood cell samples. Regarding this clone: No antigen is known for it. No quality values exist for individual bases; no much larger clone is one base distant.

The library relied on the immunoSEQ multiplex PCR assay. For the multiplex PCR, a mixture combining 60 forward primers for TCR Vbeta segments and 13 reverse primers for TCR Jbeta segments was used. A multiplex PCR assay on genomic DNA amplified the CDR3 region of rearranged TCR beta genes. Amplified TCR beta libraries were sequenced as 87-base-pair reads on the Illumina HiSeq System. In the authors' own workflow: In a later analysis, roughly 80 million unique TCR beta chains were counted across the roughly 700 repertoires, and about 9.9 million of these chains were shared by at least two donors. Raw reads were error-corrected and collapsed into unique sequences by a nearest-neighbor algorithm in which closely related sequences were merged to remove PCR and sequencing errors. V, D and J gene segments were assigned by aligning CDR3 sequences to IMGT reference sequences. For a sequence to be retained, a match of at least six nucleotides was required to both a V gene segment and a J gene segment. A rearrangement counted as productive if the CDR3 had no stop codons and remained in frame with V and J, and every other rearrangement counted as non-productive. Following IMGT convention, CDR3 was defined as the stretch from the second conserved V-encoded cysteine to the conserved J-encoded phenylalanine. The earlier analysis of fewer than 750 of the donors excluded sequences that lacked an unambiguous match to a single V gene segment. In an earlier analysis of approximately 500 of the donors, a V segment was called functional when productive rearrangements were above 56.7%, and segregating when the standard deviation between donors exceeded 5%. A statistical classification framework was built to diagnose cytomegalovirus status from the catalog of TCR beta chain sequences. In a later analysis, V and J genes were assigned by comparing TCR nucleotide sequences against IMGT/GENE-DB human TR gene sequences. A later analysis assigned CDR3 sequences and most-parsimonious VDJ recombination scenarios with the TCRdist pipeline. In a later analysis, each TCR beta chain was defined by its CDR3 amino acid sequence together with its V-gene family, and reads lacking a unique V-gene family were excluded. To address suspected cross-contamination and a sequencing artifact, a later analysis removed 450 to 700 highly shared, low-generation-probability nucleotide sequences. In a later analysis, a clonal expansion index was calculated for each public chain from normalized within-repertoire ranks of inferred template counts. In a later analysis, generation probabilities were computed using a VDJ recombination model fitted to out-of-frame rearrangements, and the results were checked against IGoR. A later analysis scored TCR-TCR, TCR-HLA and TCR-CMV co-occurrence with hypergeometric tests, applying a repertoire-size bias correction to TCR pairs. To estimate false discovery rates, a later analysis permuted the HLA or CMV assignments 20 times. In a later analysis, co-occurring TCRs were grouped using DBSCAN, and TCRdist sequence similarity was added for clustering within HLA-allele-positive subsets. For co-occurrence clustering, repertoires with fewer than 30,000 or more than 120,000 public chains were excluded, along with several repertoires with anomalous nucleotide sharing. In TCRdb, the immuneACCESS table is reduced to in-frame sequences with V and J assigned. These tables do not hold every clone; where another copy was compared, an unresolved V gene accounts for under half, and the others remain unexplained. That table gives V, J and clone size, and the DNA gave D and trimming. This sample holds roughly 180,000 clones; approximately 88% were observed only once. The ten largest make up 0.26% of the sample.

The paper's findings and limits, for the study overall: A later analysis found that most CMV-associated TCR beta chains appeared HLA-restricted, with HLA associations seemingly driven largely by CMV exposure. In a later genetic analysis, fewer N-insertions in productive TCRs were reported among donors in an Asian-associated ancestry cluster than the approximately 710-donor mean. Presence/absence analyses assumed roughly uniform sequencing depth across donors, an assumption that may not hold. When HLA alleles, especially DR and DQ, strongly co-occurred, TCR associations were difficult to assign to individual alleles. A few of the identified cytomegalovirus-associated TCR beta chains were confirmed in vitro to be specific for cytomegalovirus antigens. A group of highly shared sequence variants was considered likely to be a technical artifact of the sequencing pipeline. Several of the top co-occurrence clusters appeared to be linked to parvovirus B19, influenza, CMV and Epstein-Barr virus, according to a later analysis. In both the original and validation cohorts, the classifier was reported to diagnose cytomegalovirus status with high specificity and sensitivity. According to the authors, the approach could potentially be generalized to other disease states and immunological phenotypes. Broadly in line with IMGT annotations, most TCR beta V segments showed up in productive rearrangements about 90% or about 30% of the time in an earlier analysis of about 500 of the donors. An association between a missense DCLRE1C variant and V-gene and J-gene trimming of TCR beta chains was found in a later genetic analysis and replicated in an independent cohort. Linkage disequilibrium might explain the correlated functional status among segregating V segments, but an unknown experimental factor could not be ruled out. Because HLA typing was unavailable for some donors at each locus, only the typed subset was used in association tests. While some public TCRs were present in many individuals, most TCR sequences turned up only very rarely across donors. A further reported finding was that TCR beta sequences accurately predicted the HLA-A and HLA-B alleles for most subjects in the first cohort. The study listed 164 TCR beta chains as associated with cytomegalovirus. According to a later analysis, TCR association rates differed among HLA loci, with DRB1 alleles showing the most associated TCRs and HLA-C alleles showing the fewest. Specific HLA alleles were associated with 15,000 to 20,000 TCR beta sequences at a false discovery rate of 0.05 in a later analysis. This cohort had only TCR beta chains sequenced, and the lack of alpha or paired-chain data limited which features could be detected. The earlier analysis of approximately 540 of the donors excluded some 15 rarely observed V segments, including chromosome 9 orphons, because counts were too low. Immune exposure information for the cohort was limited to CMV serostatus. A later analysis found that HLA-associated TCR beta chains were more clonally expanded and had lower generation probabilities than equally common non-associated chains.

This clonotype was sampled from a boy between 10 and 17 years old in good health and CMV-seronegative. Sample: PBMCs.

CDR3 region: CASSQGEYQETQYF. The nucleotide sequence reads TGCGCCAGCAGCCAAGGGGAGTACCAAGAGACCCAGTACTTC. The V gene is TRBV4-1 and the J gene is TRBJ2-5; the D gene is perhaps TRBD2, on 5 matching bases. Sequences MGHRA (CDR1) and YSYEKL (CDR2) are obtained from the germline V gene. Deletion took 1 base off V and 0 bases off J, with a span of 6 bases between the germline ends. Counted from cysteine to phenylalanine, this CDR3 has 14 amino acids. Only CDR3 DNA remains: 42 bases, in frame from the first base.